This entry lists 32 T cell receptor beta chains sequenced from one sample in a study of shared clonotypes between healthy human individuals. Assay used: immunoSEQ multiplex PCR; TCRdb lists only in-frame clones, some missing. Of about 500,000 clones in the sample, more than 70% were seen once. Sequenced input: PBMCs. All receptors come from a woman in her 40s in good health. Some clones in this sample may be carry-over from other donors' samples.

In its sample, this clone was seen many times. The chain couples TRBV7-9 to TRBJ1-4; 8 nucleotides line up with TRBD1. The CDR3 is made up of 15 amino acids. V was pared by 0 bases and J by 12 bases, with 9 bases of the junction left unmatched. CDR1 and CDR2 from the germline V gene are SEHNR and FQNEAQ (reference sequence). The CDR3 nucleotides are TGTGCCAGCAGCTTAGCCCAGGGGGCCGATGATGAACTGTTTTTT. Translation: CASSLAQGADDELFF. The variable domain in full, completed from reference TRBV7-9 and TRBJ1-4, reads DTGVSQNPRHKITKRGQNVTFRCDPISEHNRLYWYRQTLGQGPEFLTYFQNEAQLEKSRLLSDRFSAERPKGSFSTLEIQRTEQGDSAMYLCASSLAQGADDELFFGSGTQLSVL.

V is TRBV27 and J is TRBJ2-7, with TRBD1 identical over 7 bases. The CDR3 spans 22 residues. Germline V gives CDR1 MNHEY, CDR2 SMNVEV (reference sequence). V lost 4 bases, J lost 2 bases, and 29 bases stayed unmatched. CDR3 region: CASSSYIYRGFDSRDTPYEQYF. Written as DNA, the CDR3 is TGTGCCAGCAGTTCGTACATATACAGGGGTTTCGATTCGAGGGATACGCCCTACGAGCAGTACTTC.

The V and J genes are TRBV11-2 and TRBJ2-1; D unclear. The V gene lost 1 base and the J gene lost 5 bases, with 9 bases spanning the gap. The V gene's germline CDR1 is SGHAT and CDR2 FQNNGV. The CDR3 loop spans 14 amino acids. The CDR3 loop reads CASSLVQNNNEQFF. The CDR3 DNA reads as TGTGCCAGCAGCTTAGTTCAGAATAACAATGAGCAGTTCTTC.

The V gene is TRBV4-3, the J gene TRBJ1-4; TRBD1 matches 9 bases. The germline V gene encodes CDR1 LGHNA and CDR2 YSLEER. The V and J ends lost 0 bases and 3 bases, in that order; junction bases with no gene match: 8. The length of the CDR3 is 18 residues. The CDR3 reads CASSQEGTGFSANEKLFF. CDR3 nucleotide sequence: TGCGCCAGCAGCCAAGAGGGGACAGGGTTCTCGGCTAATGAAAAACTGTTTTTT.

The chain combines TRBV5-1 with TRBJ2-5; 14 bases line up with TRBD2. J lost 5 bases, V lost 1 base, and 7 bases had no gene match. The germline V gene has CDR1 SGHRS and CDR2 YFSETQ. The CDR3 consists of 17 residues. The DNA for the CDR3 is TGCGCCAGCAGCTTGACCGGGACTAGCGGGAGTTCGGAGACCCAGTACTTC. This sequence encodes CASSLTGTSGSSETQYF.

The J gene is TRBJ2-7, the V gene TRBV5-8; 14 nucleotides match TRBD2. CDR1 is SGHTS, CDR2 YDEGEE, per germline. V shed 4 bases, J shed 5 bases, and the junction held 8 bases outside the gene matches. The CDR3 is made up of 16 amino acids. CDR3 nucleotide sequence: TGTGCCAGCAGCCCCTGGGGACTAGCGGGAGACCACGAGCAGTACTTC. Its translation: CASSPWGLAGDHEQYF.

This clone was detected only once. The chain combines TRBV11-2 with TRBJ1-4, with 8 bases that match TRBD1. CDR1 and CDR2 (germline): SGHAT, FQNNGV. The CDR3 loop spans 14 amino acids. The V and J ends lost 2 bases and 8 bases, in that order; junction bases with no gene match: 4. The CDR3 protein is CASSLPGGYEKLFF. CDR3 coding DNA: TGTGCCAGCAGCTTACCAGGGGGCTACGAAAAACTGTTTTTT.

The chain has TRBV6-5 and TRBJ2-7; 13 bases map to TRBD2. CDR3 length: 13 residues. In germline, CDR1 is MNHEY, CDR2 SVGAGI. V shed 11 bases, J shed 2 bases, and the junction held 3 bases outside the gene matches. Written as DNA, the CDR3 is TGTGCCGTTACTAGCGGGAGGGCCTACGAGCAGTACTTC. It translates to CAVTSGRAYEQYF.

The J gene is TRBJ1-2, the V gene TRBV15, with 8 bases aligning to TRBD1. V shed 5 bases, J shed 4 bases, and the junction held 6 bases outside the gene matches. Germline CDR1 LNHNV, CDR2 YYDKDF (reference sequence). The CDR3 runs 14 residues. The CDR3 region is CATSPDRDGYGYTF. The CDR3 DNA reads TGTGCCACCAGCCCGGACAGGGACGGCTATGGCTACACCTTC.

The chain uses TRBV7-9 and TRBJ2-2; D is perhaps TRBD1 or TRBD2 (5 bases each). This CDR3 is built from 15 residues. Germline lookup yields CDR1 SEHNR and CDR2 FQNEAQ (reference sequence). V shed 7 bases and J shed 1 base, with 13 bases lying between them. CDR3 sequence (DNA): TGTGCCAGCACCTTGCCAGGGAGGAACACCGGGGAGCTGTTTTTT. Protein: CASTLPGRNTGELFF.

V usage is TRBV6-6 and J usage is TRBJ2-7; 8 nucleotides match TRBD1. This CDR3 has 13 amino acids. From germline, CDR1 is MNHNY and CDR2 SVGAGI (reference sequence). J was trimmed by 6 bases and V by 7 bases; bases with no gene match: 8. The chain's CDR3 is CASITDRDGEQYF. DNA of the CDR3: TGTGCCAGCATCACGGACAGGGACGGCGAGCAGTACTTC.

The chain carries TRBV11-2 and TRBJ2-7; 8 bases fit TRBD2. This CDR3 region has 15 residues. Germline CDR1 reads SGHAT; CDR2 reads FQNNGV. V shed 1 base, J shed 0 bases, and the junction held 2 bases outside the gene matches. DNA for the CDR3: TGTGCCAGCAGCTTAGGACTAGCGAGCTCCTACGAGCAGTACTTC. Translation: CASSLGLASSYEQYF. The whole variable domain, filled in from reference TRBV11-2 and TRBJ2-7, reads EAGVAQSPRYKIIEKRQSVAFWCNPISGHATLYWYQQILGQGPKLLIQFQNNGVVDDSQLPKDRFSAERLKGVDSTLKIQPAKLEDSAVYLCASSLGLASSYEQYFGPGTRLTVT.

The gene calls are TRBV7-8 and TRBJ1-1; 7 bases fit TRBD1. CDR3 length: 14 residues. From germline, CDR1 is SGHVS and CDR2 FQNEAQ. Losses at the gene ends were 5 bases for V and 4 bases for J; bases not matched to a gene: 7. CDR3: CASSPLRGVTEAFF. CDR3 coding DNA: TGTGCCAGCAGCCCTCTCAGGGGGGTCACTGAAGCTTTCTTT.

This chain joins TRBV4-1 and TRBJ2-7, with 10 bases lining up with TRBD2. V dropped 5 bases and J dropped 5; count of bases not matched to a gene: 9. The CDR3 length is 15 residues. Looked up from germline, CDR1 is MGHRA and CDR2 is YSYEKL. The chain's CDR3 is CASSSTSGNRDEQYF. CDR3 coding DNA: TGCGCCAGCAGCTCCACTAGCGGGAATCGGGACGAGCAGTACTTC.

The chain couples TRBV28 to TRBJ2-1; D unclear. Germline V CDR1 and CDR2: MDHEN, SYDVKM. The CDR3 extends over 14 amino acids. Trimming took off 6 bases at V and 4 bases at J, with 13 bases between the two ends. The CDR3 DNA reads TGTGCCAGCAGGAAGCGCGAAACTTACAATGAGCAGTTCTTC. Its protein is CASRKRETYNEQFF.

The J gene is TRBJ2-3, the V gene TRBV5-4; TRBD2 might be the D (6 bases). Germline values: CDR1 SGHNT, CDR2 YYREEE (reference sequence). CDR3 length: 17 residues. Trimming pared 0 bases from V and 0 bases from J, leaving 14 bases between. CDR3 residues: CASSLDPAGTSTDTQYF. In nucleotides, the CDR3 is TGTGCCAGCAGCTTGGATCCAGCGGGTACTAGCACAGATACGCAGTATTTT.

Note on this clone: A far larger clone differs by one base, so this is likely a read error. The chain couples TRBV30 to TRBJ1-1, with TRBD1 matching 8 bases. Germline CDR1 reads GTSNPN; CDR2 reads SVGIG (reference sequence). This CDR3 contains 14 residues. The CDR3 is CAWSAWTGYTEASF. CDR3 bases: TGTGCCTGGAGTGCCTGGACAGGGTACACTGAAGCTTCCTTT.

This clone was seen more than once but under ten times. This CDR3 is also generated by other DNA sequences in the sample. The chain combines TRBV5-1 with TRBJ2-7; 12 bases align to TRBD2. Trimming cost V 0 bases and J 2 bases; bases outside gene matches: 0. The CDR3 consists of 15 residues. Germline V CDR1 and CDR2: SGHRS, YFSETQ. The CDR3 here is CASSLGLAGAYEQYF. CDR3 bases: TGCGCCAGCAGCTTGGGACTAGCGGGAGCCTACGAGCAGTACTTC.

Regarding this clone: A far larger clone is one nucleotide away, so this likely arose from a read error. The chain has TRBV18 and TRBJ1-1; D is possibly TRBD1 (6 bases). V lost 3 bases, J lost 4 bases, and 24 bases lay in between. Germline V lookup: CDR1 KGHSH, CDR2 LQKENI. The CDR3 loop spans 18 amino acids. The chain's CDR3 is CASSPSGGPEGPSTEAFF. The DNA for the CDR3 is TGTGCCAGCTCACCCTCCGGGGGGCCCGAGGGACCGAGCACTGAAGCTTTCTTT.

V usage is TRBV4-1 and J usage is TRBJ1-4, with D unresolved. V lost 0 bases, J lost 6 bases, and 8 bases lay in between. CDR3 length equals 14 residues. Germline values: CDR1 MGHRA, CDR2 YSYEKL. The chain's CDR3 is CASSQDRLYEKLFF. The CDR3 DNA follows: TGCGCCAGCAGCCAAGATCGCCTTTATGAAAAACTGTTTTTT.

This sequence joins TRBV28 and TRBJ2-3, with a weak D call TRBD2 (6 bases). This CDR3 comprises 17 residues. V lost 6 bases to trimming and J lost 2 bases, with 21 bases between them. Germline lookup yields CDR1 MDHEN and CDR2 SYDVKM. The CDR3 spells CASSLGRLGPTTDTQYF. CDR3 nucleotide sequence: TGTGCCAGCAGCCTAGGAAGACTAGGGCCCACCACAGATACGCAGTATTTT.

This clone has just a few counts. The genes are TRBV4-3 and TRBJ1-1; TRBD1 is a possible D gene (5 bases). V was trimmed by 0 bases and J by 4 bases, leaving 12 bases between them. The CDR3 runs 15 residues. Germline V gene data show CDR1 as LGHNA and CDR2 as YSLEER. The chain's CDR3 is CASSQDLWDPTEAFF. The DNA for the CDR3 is TGCGCCAGCAGCCAAGATCTTTGGGACCCCACTGAAGCTTTCTTT.

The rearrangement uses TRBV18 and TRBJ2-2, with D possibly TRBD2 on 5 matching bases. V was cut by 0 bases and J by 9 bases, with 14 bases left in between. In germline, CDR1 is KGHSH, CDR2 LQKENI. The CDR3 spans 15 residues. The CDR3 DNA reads TGTGCCAGCTCACCACCCTCCACTAGTATCTGGGAGCTGTTTTTT. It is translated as CASSPPSTSIWELFF.

The CDR3 DNA sequence: TGCGCCAGCAGTGATGGGTTGAACACTGAAGCTTTCTTT. Translation gives CASSDGLNTEAFF. The chain joins TRBV10-1 to TRBJ1-1; no clear D. V shed 3 bases and J shed 0 bases, with 5 bases lying between them. Germline CDR1 reads WNHNN; CDR2 reads SYGVQD (reference sequence). The CDR3 length is 13 residues.

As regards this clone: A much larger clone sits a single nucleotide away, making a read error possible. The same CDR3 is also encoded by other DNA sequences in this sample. CDR3 bases: TGCGCCAGCAGCTTGGGCGTTCGGGACGGAGGCTTGGCCCAGTACTTC. Encoded protein: CASSLGVRDGGLAQYF. The V call is TRBV5-1, the J call TRBJ2-5; D possibly matches TRBD1 or TRBD2 (5 bases each). Trimming took off 0 bases at V and 9 bases at J, with 21 bases between the two ends. This CDR3 spans 16 amino acids. Germline values: CDR1 SGHRS, CDR2 YFSETQ.

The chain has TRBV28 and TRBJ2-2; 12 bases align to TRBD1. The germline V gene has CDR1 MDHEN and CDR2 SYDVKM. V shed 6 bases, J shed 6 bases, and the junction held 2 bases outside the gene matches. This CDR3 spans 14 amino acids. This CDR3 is CASRGTGGSGELFF. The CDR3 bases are TGTGCCAGCAGGGGGACAGGGGGCTCCGGGGAGCTGTTTTTT.

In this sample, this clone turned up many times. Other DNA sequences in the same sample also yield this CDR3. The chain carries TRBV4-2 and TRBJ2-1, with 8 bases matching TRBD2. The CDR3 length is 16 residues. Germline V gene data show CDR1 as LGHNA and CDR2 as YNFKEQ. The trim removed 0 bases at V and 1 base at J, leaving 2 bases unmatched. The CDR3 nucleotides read TGTGCCAGCAGCCAAGAAGTAGCGGGATCCTACAATGAGCAGTTCTTC. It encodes CASSQEVAGSYNEQFF.

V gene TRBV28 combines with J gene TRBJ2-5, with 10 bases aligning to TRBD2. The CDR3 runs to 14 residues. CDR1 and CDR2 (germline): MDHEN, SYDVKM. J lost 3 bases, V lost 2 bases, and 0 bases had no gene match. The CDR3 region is CASSLLAGEETQYF. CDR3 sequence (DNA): TGTGCCAGCAGTTTACTAGCGGGAGAAGAGACCCAGTACTTC.

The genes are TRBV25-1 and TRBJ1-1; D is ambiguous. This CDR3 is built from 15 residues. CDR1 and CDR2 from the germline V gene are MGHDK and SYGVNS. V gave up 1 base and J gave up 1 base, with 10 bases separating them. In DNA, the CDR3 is TGTGCCAGCAGTGAATCGGGCAGTCCGAACACTGAAGCTTTCTTT. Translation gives CASSESGSPNTEAFF.

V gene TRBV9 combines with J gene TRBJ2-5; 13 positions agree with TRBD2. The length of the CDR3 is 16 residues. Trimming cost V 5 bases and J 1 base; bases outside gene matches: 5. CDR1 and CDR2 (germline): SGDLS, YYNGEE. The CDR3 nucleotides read TGTGCCAGCAGTACAGGGACTAGCGGGACCCAAGAGACCCAGTACTTC. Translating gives CASSTGTSGTQETQYF.

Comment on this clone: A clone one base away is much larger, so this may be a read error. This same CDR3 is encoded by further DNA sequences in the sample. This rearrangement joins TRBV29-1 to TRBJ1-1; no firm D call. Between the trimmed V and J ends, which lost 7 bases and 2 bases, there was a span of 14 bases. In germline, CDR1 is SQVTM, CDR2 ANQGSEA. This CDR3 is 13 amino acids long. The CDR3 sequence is CSGRLRGNTEAFF. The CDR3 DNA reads TGCAGCGGTCGACTCCGGGGAAACACTGAAGCTTTCTTT.

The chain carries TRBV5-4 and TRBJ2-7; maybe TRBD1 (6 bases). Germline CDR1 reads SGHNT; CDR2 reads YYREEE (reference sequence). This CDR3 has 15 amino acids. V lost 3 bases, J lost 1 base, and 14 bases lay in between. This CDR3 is CASSSAGTISYEQYF. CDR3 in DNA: TGTGCCAGCAGCTCGGCCGGGACAATTTCCTACGAGCAGTACTTC.